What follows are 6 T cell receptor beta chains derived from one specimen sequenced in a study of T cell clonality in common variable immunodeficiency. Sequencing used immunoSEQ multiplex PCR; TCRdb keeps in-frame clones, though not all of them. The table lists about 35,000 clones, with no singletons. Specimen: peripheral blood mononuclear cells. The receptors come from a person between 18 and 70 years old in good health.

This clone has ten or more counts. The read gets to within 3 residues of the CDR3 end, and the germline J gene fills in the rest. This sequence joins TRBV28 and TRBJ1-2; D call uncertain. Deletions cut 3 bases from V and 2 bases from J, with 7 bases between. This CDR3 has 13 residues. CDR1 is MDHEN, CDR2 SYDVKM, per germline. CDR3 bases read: TGTGCCAGCAGTTTTAGTAACAACTATGGC. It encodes CASSFSNNYG. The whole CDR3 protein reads CASSFSNNYGYTF.

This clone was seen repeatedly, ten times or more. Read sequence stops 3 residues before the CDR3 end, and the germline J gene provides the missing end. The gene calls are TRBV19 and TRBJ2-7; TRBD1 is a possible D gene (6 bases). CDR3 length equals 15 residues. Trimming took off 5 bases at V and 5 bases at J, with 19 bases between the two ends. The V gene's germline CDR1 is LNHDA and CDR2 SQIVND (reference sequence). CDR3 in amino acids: CASSYRGTPGNEQYF. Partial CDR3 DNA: TGTGCCAGTAGTTATAGGGGGACACCAGGTAACGAG.

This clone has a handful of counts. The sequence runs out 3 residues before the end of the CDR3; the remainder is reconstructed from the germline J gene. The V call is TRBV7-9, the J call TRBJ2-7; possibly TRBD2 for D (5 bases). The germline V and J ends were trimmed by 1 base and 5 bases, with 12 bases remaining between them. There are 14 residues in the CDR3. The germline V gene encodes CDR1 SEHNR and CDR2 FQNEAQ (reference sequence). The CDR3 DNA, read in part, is TGTGCCAGCAGCTTAGGAGCGGACCGGGACGAG. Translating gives CASSLGADRDE. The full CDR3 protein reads CASSLGADRDEQYF.

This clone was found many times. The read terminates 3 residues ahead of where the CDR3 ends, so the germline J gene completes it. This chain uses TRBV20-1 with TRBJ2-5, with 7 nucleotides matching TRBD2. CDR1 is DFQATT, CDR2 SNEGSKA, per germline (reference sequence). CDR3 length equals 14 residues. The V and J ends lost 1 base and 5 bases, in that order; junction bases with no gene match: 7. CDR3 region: CSARVATSVETQYF. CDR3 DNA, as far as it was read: TGCAGTGCTAGAGTTGCAACTAGCGTTGAGACC.

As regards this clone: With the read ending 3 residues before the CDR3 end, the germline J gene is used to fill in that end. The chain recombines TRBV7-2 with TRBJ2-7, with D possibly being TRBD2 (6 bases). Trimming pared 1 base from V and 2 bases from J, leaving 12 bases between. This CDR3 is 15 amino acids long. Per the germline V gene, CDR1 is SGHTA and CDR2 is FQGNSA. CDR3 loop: CASSLGGDRTYEQYF. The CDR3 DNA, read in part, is TGTGCCAGCAGCTTAGGGGGGGACCGGACCTACGAG.

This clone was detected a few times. The DNA read from the CDR3 is TGTGCCAGCAGCTTTGGGACAGGGGCCTTGGGGAGCAATCAGCCC. Amino acids: CASSFGTGALGSNQP. The whole CDR3 protein is CASSFGTGALGSNQPQHF. V is TRBV7-6 and J is TRBJ1-5; 10 nucleotides line up with TRBD1. Read data end 3 residues before the CDR3 end; the end is taken from the germline J gene. V shed 3 bases and J 1 base; nucleotides not matched to a gene: 9. Germline CDR1 is SGHVS and CDR2 is FNYEAQ. This CDR3 region has 18 residues.